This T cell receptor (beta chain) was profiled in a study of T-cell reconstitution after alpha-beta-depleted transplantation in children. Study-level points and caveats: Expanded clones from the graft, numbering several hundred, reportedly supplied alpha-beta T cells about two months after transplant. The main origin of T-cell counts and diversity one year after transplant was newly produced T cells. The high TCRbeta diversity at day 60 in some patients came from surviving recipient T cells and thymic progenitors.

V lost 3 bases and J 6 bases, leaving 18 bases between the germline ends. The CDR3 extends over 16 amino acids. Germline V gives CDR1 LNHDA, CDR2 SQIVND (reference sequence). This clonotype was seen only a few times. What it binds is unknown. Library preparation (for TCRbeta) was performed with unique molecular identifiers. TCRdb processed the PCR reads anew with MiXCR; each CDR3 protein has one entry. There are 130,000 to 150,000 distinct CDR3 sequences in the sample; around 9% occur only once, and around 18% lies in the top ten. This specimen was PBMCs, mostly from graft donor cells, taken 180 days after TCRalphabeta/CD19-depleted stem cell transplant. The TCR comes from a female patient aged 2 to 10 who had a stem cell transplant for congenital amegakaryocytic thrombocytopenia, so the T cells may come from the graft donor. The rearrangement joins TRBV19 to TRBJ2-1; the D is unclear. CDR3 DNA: TGTGCCAGTAGTATTTCCCGTTTGATTAGCCGCAATGAGCAGTTCTTC. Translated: CASSISRLISRNEQFF.